Included here is one TCR beta chain sequence, with context. What it binds is unknown. This sample was taken from a study of shared clonotypes between healthy human individuals. Study-wide findings and caveats: For naive CD4 cells, around 5% of clonotypes were shared across a few donors. Although depth was large, rarefaction showed that sequencing of the sorted subsets was incomplete. Non-shared clonotypes were found to have lower generation probabilities than the clonotypes that were shared by all four of the sorted-subset donors. Estimated richness was generally greater in naive than memory subsets.

Only in-frame clones appear in the TCRdb table, and some are missing; sequencing was by immunoSEQ multiplex PCR. The sample includes a few hundred thousand clones, approximately 96% of them seen just once. Sequencing used memory CD8+ T cells sorted from blood. Indicated subset: CD45RO+ cells pooled with CCR7-negative TemRA cells. This receptor was obtained from a man younger than 40 in good health.

CDR3 nucleotides: TGCGCCAGCAGCCAAGTGCTTCCCACAGATACGCAGTATTTT. This sequence encodes CASSQVLPTDTQYF. The gene calls are TRBV4-1 and TRBJ2-3; D ambiguous. The ends were cut back, 1 base at V and 2 bases at J, with 7 bases in the middle. This CDR3 contains 14 residues. CDR1 and CDR2 from the germline V gene are MGHRA and YSYEKL.